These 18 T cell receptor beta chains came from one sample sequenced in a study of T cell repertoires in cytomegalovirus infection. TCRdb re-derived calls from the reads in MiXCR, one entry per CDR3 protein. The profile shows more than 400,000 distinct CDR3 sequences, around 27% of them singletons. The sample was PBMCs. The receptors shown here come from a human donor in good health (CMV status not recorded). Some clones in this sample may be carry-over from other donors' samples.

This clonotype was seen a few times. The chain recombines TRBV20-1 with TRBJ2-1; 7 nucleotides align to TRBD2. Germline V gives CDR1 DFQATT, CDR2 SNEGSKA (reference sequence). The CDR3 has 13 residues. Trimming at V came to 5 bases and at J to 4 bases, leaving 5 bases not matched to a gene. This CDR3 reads CSAVGGSYNEQFF. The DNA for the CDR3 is TGCAGTGCTGTAGGCGGGAGTTACAATGAGCAGTTCTTC.

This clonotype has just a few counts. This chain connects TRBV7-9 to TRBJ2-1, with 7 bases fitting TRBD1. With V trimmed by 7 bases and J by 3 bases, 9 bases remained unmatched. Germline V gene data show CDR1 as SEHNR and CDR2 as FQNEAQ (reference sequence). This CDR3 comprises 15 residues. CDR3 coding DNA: TGTGCCAGCACCTTTGACCGGGACAGCTACAATGAGCAGTTCTTC. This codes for CASTFDRDSYNEQFF.

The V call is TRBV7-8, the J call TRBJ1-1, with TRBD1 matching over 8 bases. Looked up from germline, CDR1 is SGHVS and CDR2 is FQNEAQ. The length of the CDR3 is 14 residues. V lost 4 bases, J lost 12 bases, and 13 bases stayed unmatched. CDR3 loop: CASSSQPTGAATFF. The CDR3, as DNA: TGTGCCAGCAGCTCCCAACCGACAGGGGCGGCAACTTTCTTT.

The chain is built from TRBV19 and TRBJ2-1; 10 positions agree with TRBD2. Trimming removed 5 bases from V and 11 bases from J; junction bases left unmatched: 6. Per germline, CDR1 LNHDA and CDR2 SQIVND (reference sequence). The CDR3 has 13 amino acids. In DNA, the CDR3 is TGTGCCAGTAGTGCACAACTAGCGGGAAAGCAGTTCTTC. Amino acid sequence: CASSAQLAGKQFF. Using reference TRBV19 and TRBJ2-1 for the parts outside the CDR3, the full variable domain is DGGITQSPKYLFRKEGQNVTLSCEQNLNHDAMYWYRQDPGQGLRLIYYSQIVNDFQKGDIAEGYSVSREKKESFPLTVTSAQKNPTAFYLCASSAQLAGKQFFGPGTRLTVL.

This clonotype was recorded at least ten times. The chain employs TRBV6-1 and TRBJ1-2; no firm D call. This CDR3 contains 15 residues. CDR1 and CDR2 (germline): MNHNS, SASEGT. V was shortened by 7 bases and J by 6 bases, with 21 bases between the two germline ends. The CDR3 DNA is TGTGCCAGCATTGGGGATGCGTGGGAGTCCAATGGCTACACCTTC. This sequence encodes CASIGDAWESNGYTF.

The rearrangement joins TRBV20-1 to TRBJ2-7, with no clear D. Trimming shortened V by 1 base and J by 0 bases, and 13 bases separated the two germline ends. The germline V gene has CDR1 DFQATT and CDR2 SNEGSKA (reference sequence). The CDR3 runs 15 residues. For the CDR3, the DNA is TGCAGTGCTAGAGCAATCCAGCCGAACTCCTACGAGCAGTACTTC. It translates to CSARAIQPNSYEQYF.

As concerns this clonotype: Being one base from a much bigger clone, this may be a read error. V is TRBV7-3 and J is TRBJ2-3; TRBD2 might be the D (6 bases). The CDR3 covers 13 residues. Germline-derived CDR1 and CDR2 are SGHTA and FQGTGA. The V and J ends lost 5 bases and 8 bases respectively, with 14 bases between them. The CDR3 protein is CASSPQEGGTQYF. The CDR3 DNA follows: TGTGCCAGCAGCCCACAAGAGGGAGGTACGCAGTATTTT.

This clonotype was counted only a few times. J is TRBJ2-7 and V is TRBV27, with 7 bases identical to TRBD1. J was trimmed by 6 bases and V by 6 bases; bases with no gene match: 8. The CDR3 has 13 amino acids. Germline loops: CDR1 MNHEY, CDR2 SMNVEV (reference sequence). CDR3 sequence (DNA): TGTGCCAGCAGCCTGAACAGGGGCGGCGAGCAGTACGTC. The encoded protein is CASSLNRGGEQYV.

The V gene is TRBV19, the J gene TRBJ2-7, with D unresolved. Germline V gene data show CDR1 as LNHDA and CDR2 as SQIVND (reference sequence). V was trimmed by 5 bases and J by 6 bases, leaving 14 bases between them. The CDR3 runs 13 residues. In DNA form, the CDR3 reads TGTGCCAGTAGTCTAAGGAGTGGGCGCGAGCAGTACGTC. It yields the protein CASSLRSGREQYV.

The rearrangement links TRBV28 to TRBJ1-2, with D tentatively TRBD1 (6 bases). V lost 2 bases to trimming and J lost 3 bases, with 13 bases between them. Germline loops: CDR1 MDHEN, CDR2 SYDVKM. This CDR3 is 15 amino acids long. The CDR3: CASSLVSGEHYGYTF. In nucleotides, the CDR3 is TGTGCCAGCAGTTTAGTGTCAGGGGAACACTATGGCTACACCTTC.

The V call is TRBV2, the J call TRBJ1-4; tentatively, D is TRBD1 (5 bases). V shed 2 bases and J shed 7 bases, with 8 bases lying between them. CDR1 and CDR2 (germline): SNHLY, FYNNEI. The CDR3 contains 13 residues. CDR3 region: CASSELGVEKLFF. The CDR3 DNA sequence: TGTGCCAGCAGTGAATTGGGGGTTGAAAAACTGTTTTTT.

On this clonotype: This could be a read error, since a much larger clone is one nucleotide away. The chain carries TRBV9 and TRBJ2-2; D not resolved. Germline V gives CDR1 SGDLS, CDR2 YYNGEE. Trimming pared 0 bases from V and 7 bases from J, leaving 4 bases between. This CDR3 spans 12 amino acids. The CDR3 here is CASSVEGGELFF. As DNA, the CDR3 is TGTGCCAGCAGCGTAGAAGGCGGGGAGCTGTTTTTT.

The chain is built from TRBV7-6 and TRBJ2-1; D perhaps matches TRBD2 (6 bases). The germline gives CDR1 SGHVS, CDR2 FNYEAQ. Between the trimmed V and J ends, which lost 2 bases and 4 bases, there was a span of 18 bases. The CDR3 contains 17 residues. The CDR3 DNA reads TGTGCCAGCAGCTTAAAGTGGGGGGATCTCCTTTACAATGAGCAGTTCTTC. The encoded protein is CASSLKWGDLLYNEQFF. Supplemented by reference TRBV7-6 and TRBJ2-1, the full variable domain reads GAGVSQSPRYKVTKRGQDVALRCDPISGHVSLYWYRQALGQGPEFLTYFNYEAQQDKSGLPNDRFSAERPEGSISTLTIQRTEQRDSAMYRCASSLKWGDLLYNEQFFGPGTRLTVL.

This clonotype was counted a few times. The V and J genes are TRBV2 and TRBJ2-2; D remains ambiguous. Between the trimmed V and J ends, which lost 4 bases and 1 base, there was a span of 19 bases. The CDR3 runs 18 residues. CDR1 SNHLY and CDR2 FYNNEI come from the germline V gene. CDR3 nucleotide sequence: TGTGCCAGCAGTGCACCGGGTGGACCAGCGCTGAACACCGGGGAGCTGTTTTTT. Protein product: CASSAPGGPALNTGELFF.

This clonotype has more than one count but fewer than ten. CDR3 region: CASSQEGLSPYNEQFF. In nucleotides, the CDR3 is TGCGCCAGCAGCCAAGAAGGCCTATCGCCCTACAATGAGCAGTTCTTC. The gene calls are TRBV4-1 and TRBJ2-1; no clear D. The germline V and J ends were trimmed by 0 bases and 2 bases, with 11 bases remaining between them. The CDR3 is 16 residues long. CDR1 MGHRA and CDR2 YSYEKL come from the germline V gene.

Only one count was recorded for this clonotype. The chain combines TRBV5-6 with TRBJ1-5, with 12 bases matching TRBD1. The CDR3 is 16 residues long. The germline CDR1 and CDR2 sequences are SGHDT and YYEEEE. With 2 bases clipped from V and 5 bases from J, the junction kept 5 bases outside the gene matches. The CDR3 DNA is TGTGCCAGCAGCTTTTGGGGACAGGGGGCATATCAGCCCCAGCATTTT. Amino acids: CASSFWGQGAYQPQHF.

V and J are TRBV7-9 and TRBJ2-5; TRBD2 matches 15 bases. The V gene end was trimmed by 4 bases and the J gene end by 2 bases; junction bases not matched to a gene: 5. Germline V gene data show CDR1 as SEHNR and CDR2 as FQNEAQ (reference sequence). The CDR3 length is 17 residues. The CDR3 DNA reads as TGTGCCAGCAGCTCGTGGACTAGCGGGAGGGCACAAGAGACCCAGTACTTC. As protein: CASSSWTSGRAQETQYF.

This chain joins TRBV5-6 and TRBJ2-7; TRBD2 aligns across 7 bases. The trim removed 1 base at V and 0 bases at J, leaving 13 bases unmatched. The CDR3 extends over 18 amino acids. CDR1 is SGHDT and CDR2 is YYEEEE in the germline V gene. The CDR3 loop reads CASSLPGGSGRSSYEQYF. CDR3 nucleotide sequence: TGTGCCAGCAGCTTGCCCGGCGGGAGCGGCAGAAGCTCCTACGAGCAGTACTTC.